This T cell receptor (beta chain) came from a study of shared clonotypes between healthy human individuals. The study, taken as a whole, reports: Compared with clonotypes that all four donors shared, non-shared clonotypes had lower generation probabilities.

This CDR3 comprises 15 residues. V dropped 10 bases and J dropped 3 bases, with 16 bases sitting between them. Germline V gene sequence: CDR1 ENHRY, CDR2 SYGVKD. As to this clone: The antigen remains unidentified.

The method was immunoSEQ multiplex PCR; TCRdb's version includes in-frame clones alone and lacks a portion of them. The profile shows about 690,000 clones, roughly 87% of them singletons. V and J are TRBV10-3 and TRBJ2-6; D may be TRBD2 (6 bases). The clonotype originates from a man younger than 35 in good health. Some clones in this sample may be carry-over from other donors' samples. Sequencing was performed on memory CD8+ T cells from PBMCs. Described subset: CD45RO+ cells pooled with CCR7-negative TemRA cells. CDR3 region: CATLTGGYGANVLTF. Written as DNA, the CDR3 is TGTGCCACCCTGACCGGGGGTTATGGGGCCAACGTCCTGACTTTC.